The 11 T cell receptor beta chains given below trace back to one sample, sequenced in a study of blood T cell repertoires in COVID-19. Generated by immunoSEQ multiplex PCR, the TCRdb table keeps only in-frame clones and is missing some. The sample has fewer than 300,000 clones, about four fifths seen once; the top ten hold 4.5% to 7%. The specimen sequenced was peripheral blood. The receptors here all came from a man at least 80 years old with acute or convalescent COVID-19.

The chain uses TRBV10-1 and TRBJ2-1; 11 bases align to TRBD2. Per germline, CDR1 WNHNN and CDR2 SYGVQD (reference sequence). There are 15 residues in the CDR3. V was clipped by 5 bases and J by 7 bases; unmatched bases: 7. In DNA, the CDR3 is TGCGCCAGCAGTATAGGGACTAGCGGTGGGAATGAGCAGTTCTTC. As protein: CASSIGTSGGNEQFF.

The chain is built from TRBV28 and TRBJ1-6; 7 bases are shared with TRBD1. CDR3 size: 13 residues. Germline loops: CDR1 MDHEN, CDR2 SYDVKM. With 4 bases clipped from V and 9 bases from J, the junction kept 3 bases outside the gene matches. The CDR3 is CASSSTGFSPLHF. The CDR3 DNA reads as TGTGCCAGCAGTTCGACAGGGTTTTCACCCCTCCACTTT.

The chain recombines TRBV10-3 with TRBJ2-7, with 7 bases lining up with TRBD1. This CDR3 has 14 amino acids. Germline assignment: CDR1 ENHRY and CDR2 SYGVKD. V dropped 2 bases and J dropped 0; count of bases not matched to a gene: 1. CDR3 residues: CAISERGLSYEQYF. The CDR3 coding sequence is TGTGCCATCAGTGAGAGGGGGCTCTCCTACGAGCAGTACTTC.

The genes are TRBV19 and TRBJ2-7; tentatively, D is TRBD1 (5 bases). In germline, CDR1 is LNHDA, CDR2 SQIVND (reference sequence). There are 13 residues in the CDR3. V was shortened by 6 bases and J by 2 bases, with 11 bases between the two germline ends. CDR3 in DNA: TGTGCCAGTAGGCCAGGGCCAACCTACGAGCAGTACTTC. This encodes CASRPGPTYEQYF.

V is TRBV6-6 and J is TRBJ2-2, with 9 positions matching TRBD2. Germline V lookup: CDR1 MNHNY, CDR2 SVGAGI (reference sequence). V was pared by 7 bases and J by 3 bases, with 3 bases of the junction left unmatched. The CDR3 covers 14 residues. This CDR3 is CASILAGDTGELFF. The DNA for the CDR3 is TGTGCCAGCATCTTAGCGGGAGACACCGGGGAGCTGTTTTTT.

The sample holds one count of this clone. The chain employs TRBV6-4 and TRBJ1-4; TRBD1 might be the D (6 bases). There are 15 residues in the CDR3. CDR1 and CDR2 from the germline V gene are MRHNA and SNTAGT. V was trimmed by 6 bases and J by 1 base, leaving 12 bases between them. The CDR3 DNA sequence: TGTGCCAGCAGAAGAAGAGGGGGAACTAATGAAAAACTGTTTTTT. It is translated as CASRRRGGTNEKLFF.

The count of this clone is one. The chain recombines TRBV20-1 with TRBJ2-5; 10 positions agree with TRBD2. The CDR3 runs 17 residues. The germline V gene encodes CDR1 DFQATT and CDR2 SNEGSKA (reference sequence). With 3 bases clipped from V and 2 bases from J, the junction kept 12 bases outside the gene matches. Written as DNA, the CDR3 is TGCAGTGCTAGTCACCCGGTAATTAGCGGGAGGCAAGAGACCCAGTACTTC. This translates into CSASHPVISGRQETQYF.

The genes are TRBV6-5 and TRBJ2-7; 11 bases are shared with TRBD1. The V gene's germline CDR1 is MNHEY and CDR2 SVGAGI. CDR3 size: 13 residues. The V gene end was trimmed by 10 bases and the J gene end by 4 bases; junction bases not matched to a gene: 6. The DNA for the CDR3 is TGTGCCACCAGGACAGGGGGCGAGTACGAGCAGTACTTC. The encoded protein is CATRTGGEYEQYF.

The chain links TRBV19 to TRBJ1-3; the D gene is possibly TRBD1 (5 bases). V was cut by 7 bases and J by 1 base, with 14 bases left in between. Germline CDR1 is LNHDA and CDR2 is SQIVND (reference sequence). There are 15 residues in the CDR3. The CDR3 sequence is CASNRSPGSGNTIYF. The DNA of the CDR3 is TGTGCCAGTAATAGATCCCCAGGGTCTGGAAACACCATATATTTT.

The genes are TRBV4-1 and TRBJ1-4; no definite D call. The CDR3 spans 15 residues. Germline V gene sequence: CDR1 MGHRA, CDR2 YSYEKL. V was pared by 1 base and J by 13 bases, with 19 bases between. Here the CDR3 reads CASSQVHGSTGTLFF. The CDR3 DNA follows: TGCGCCAGCAGCCAAGTACACGGCTCTACGGGAACACTGTTTTTT.

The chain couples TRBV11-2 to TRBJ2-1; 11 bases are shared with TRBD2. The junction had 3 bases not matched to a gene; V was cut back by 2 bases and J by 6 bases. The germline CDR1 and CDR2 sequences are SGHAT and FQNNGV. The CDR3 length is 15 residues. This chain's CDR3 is CASSLNSGGANEQFF. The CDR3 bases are TGTGCCAGCAGCTTAAATAGCGGGGGGGCCAATGAGCAGTTCTTC.